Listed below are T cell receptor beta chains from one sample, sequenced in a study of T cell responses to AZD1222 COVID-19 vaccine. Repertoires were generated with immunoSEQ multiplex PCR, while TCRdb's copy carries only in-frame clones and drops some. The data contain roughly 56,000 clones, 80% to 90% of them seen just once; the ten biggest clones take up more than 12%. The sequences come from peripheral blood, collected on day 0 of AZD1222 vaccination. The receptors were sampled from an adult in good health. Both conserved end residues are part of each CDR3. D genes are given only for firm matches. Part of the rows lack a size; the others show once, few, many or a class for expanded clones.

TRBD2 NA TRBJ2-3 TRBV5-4 CASSISGTGTDTQYF TGTGCCAGCAGCATTAGCGGGACGGGCACAGATACGCAGTATTTT
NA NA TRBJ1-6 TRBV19 CASSMERGDSPLHF TGTGCCAGTAGTATGGAACGGGGGGATTCACCCCTCCACTTT
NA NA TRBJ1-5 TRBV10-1 CASSPDNNQPQHF TGCGCCAGCAGTCCGGACAATAATCAGCCCCAGCATTTT
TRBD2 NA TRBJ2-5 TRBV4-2 CASSQTSGYQETQYF TGTGCCAGCAGCCAGACTAGCGGGTACCAAGAGACCCAGTACTTC
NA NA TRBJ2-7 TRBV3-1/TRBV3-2 CASSQGLAYEQYF TGTGCCAGCAGTCAGGGTCTTGCCTACGAGCAGTACTTC
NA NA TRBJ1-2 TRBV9 CASSVGGADGYTF TGTGCCAGCAGCGTAGGAGGGGCGGATGGCTACACCTTC
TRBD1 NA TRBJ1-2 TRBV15 CATSRPTGGADGYTF TGTGCCACCAGCAGACCGACAGGGGGCGCGGATGGCTACACCTTC
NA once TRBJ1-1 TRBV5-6 CASSFGGAEAFF TGTGCCAGCAGCTTTGGGGGGGCTGAAGCTTTCTTT
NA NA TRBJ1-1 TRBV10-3 CAIRSGPERLSNTEAFF TGTGCCATCAGAAGTGGTCCGGAAAGGCTTTCGAACACTGAAGCTTTCTTT
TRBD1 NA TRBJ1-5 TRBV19 CASSILRRDSSSNQPQHF TGTGCCAGTAGTATTCTCCGCAGGGACAGTAGTTCCAATCAGCCCCAGCATTTT
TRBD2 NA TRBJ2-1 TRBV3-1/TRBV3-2 CASSQDSSGVNEQFF TGTGCCAGCAGCCAAGATTCTAGCGGGGTCAATGAGCAGTTCTTC
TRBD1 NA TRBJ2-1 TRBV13 CASSSSGTGNNEQFF TGTGCCAGCAGCTCCTCAGGGACAGGTAACAATGAGCAGTTCTTC
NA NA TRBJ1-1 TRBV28 CASSLSGRSEAFF TGTGCCAGCAGTTTATCGGGTAGGTCTGAAGCTTTCTTT
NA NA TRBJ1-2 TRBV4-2 CASSPTLTVPNYGYTF TGTGCCAGCAGCCCAACCCTGACAGTTCCTAACTATGGCTACACCTTC
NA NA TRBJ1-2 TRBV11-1 CASSLQGGHGYTF TGTGCCAGCAGCTTACAGGGTGGGCATGGCTACACCTTC
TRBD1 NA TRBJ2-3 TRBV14 CASSLTTGGFADTQYF TGTGCCAGCAGCCTAACGACAGGGGGGTTTGCAGATACGCAGTATTTT
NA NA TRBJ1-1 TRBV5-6 CASSRGLNTEAFF TGTGCCAGCAGCCGGGGGCTGAACACTGAAGCTTTCTTT
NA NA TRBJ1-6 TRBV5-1 CASSLEALSPLHF TGCGCCAGCAGCTTGGAAGCCCTTTCACCCCTCCACTTT
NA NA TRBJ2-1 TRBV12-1 CASSSDSGEARRLCDEQFF TGTGCCAGCAGCTCGGACAGTGGGGAGGCTCGTAGGCTTTGCGATGAGCAGTTCTTC
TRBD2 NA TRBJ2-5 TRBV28 CASSRGGMEETQYF TGTGCCAGCAGCCGGGGGGGTATGGAAGAGACCCAGTACTTC
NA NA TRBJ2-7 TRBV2 CASRSGFPPHYEQYF TGTGCCAGCAGGAGTGGATTTCCACCGCATTACGAGCAGTACTTC
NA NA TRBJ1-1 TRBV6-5 CVSSPQTPQNTEAFF TGTGTCAGCAGTCCACAGACACCCCAGAACACTGAAGCTTTCTTT
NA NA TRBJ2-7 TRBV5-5 CASSRDIRLYEQYF TGTGCCAGCAGCCGGGACATCCGTCTCTACGAGCAGTACTTC
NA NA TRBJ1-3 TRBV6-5 CASSPRRGQENTIYF TGTGCCAGCAGCCCCCGGAGAGGCCAGGAAAACACCATATATTTT
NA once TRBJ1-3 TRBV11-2 CASSLDTGSRNTIYF TGTGCCAGCAGCTTAGACACAGGGTCCCGAAACACCATATATTTT
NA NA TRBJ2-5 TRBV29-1 CSITGWETQYF TGCAGCATCACAGGGTGGGAGACCCAGTACTTC
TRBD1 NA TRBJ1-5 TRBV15 CATSPGQRVTQHF TGTGCCACCAGCCCGGGACAGAGAGTGACCCAGCATTTT
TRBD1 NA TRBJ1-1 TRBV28 CASTGLGTGENTEAFF TGTGCCAGCACAGGTCTGGGAACAGGGGAAAACACTGAAGCTTTCTTT
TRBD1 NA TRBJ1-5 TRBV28 CASSRTGDSNQPQHF TGTGCCAGCAGCAGGACAGGGGATAGCAATCAGCCCCAGCATTTT
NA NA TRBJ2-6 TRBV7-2 CASSLGQISGANVLTF TGTGCCAGCAGCTTAGGACAGATCTCTGGGGCCAACGTCCTGACTTTC
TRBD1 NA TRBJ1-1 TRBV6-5 CAGRQGTEAFF TGTGCCGGGCGACAGGGCACTGAAGCTTTCTTT